This T cell receptor beta chain was captured by sequencing in a study of T cell responses to AZD1222 COVID-19 vaccine. The study's findings and limits: It was only after the peak T cell response that any repertoires were sampled. Two doses of AZD1222 preceded a rise in Spike-specific TCR breadth and depth.

About this clone: Its antigen remains unidentified.

Profiled with immunoSEQ multiplex PCR; TCRdb holds only in-frame clones, not every one. The table has some 120,000 clones, 90% to 95% seen once; the top ten hold under 4%. CDR3 length equals 12 residues. CDR1 is SNHLY, CDR2 FYNNEI, per germline. With V trimmed by 8 bases and J by 5 bases, 0 bases remained unmatched. This material consisted of peripheral blood, taken on day 0 of AZD1222 vaccination. This clonotype was sampled from an adult in good health. The gene calls are TRBV2 and TRBJ1-6; 7 bases agree with TRBD1. CDR3 region: CASGQDNSPLHF. CDR3 in DNA: TGTGCCAGCGGACAGGATAATTCACCCCTCCACTTT.